This T cell receptor beta chain was recovered during a study of T cell responses to AZD1222 COVID-19 vaccine. Study results and caveats: Donors were chiefly white British, with a greater number of females, and clonal diversity was perhaps underestimated. Samples come after the peak T cell response, not at day 14.

About this clone itself: Its target is not known.

Sequenced by immunoSEQ multiplex PCR; TCRdb stores in-frame clones only, minus some. The table lists about 93,000 clones, around 91% of them singletons. Trimming stripped 2 bases from V and 2 bases from J, with 6 bases between. CDR1 and CDR2 (germline): SGHNT, YENEEA. CDR3 size: 13 residues. The genes are TRBV11-3 and TRBJ1-1, with no clear D. The TCR sequence derives from an adult who received the AZD1222 COVID-19 vaccine. Sequencing used peripheral blood, obtained 28 days after the second AZD1222 dose. The chain's CDR3 is CASSLRANTEAFF. The CDR3 DNA is TGTGCCAGCAGCTTAAGGGCAAACACTGAAGCTTTCTTT. Filled out from reference TRBV11-3 and TRBJ1-1, the complete variable domain reads EAGVVQSPRYKIIEKKQPVAFWCNPISGHNTLYWYLQNLGQGPELLIRYENEEAVDDSQLPKDRFSAERLKGVDSTLKIQPAELGDSAVYLCASSLRANTEAFFGQGTRLTVV.